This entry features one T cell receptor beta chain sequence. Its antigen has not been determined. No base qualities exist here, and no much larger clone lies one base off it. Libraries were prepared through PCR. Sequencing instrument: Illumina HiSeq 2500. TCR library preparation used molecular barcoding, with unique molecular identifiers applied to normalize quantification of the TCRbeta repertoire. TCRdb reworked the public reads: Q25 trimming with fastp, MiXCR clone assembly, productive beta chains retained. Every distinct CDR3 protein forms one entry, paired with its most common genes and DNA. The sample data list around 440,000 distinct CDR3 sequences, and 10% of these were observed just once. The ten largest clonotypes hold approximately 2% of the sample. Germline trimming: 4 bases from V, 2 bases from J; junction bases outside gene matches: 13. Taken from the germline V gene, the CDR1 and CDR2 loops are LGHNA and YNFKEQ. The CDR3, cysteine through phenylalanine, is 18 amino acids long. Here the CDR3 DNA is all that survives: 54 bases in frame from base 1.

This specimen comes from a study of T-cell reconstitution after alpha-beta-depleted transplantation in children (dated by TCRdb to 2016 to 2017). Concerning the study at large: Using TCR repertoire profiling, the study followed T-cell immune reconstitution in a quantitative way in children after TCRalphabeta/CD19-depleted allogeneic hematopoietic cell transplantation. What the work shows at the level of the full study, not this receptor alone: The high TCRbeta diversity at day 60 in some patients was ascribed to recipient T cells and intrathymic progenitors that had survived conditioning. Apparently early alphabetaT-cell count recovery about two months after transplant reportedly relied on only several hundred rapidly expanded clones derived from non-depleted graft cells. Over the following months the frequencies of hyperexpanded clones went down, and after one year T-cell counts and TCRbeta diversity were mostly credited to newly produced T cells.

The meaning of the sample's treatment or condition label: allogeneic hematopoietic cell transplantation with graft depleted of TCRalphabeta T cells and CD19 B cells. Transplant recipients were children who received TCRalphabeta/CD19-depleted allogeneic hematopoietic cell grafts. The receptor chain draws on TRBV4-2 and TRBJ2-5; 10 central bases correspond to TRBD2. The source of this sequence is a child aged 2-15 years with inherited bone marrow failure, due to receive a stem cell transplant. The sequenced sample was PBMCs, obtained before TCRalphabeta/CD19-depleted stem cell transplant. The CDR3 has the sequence CASSPGLAGGTLQETQYF. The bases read TGTGCCAGCAGCCCCGGGTTAGCGGGGGGTACCCTACAAGAGACCCAGTACTTC.